Shown below are 15 T cell receptor beta chains from a single sample sequenced in a study of shared clonotypes between healthy human individuals (TCRdb year 2020). Receptors were amplified or captured by the immunoSEQ multiplex PCR assay. This immuneACCESS table, as held by TCRdb, lists in-frame sequences with V and J called but not all clones. Of the missing ones, under half trace to an unresolved V gene in checked studies; the others have no known cause. The sample table lists more than 2,000,000 clones, around nine tenths of them with a count of one. Over 0.12% of the sample is taken by the ten largest. Input material: naive CD4+ T cells sorted from blood. According to the study, the label for this sample's cell subset or site signals: CD45RA+ positively selected. The origin of the receptors is a man aged 18-30 years in good health.

The rearrangement joins TRBV4-3 to TRBJ2-1; D ambiguous. The CDR3 is 17 amino acids. Per the germline V gene, CDR1 is LGHNA and CDR2 is YSLEER. V lost 1 base and J 0 bases, leaving 13 bases between the germline ends. CDR3 protein: CASSQAWAVSSYNEQFF. DNA of the CDR3: TGCGCCAGCAGCCAAGCTTGGGCGGTTAGCTCCTACAATGAGCAGTTCTTC.

V gene TRBV4-3 combines with J gene TRBJ2-1, with 11 bases aligning to TRBD1. Germline loops: CDR1 LGHNA, CDR2 YSLEER. The V segment lost 3 bases and the J segment 3 bases; nucleotides outside the gene matches: 1. This CDR3 spans 15 amino acids. CDR3 in amino acids: CASSQGQGVYNEQFF. Written as DNA, the CDR3 is TGCGCCAGCAGCCAGGGACAGGGGGTCTACAATGAGCAGTTCTTC.

V gene TRBV5-6 combines with J gene TRBJ1-6; D call uncertain. Trimming pared 0 bases from V and 10 bases from J, leaving 14 bases between. There are 15 residues in the CDR3. The germline gives CDR1 SGHDT, CDR2 YYEEEE. CDR3 sequence: CASSLVGNPESPLHF. CDR3 nucleotide sequence: TGTGCCAGCAGCTTGGTCGGCAATCCGGAGTCACCCCTCCACTTT. Variable domain in full (rest from reference TRBV5-6 and TRBJ1-6): DAGVTQSPTHLIKTRGQQVTLRCSPKSGHDTVSWYQQALGQGPQFIFQYYEEEERQRGNFPDRFSGHQFPNYSSELNVNALLLGDSALYLCASSLVGNPESPLHFGNGTRLTVT.

The V gene is TRBV11-2, the J gene TRBJ1-2; 10 nucleotides line up with TRBD1. CDR3 length: 16 amino acids. V gave up 4 bases and J gave up 2 bases; unmatched junction bases: 7. Germline CDR1 SGHAT, CDR2 FQNNGV. The CDR3 sequence: CASSSSGTGANYGYTF. The CDR3 DNA sequence: TGTGCCAGCAGCTCATCCGGGACAGGGGCCAACTATGGCTACACCTTC.

The chain links TRBV2 to TRBJ1-5; TRBD1 agrees at 8 bases. There are 18 residues in the CDR3. The germline CDR1 and CDR2 sequences are SNHLY and FYNNEI. V lost 3 bases to trimming and J lost 3 bases; unmatched junction nucleotides: 13. CDR3 bases: TGTGCCAGCAGTGAGGTAGGACAGGGAGTGAGAATCAATCAGCCCCAGCATTTT. It encodes CASSEVGQGVRINQPQHF.

The V gene is TRBV10-3, the J gene TRBJ2-3, with 13 bases identical to TRBD2. The CDR3 is 16 residues long. Per the germline V gene, CDR1 is ENHRY and CDR2 is SYGVKD. Trimming took 5 bases from V and 2 from J; bases not matched to a gene: 4. The CDR3 here is CAISKTSGGATDTQYF. Here the CDR3 DNA reads TGTGCCATCAGTAAAACTAGCGGGGGGGCCACAGATACGCAGTATTTT.

The chain is built from TRBV21-1 and TRBJ1-3. TRBV21-1 is listed as a pseudogene. This CDR3 is 15 amino acids long. CDR3 sequence: CASSNRAASGNTIYF. Written as DNA, the CDR3 is TGTGCCAGCAGCAACCGGGCAGCCTCTGGAAACACCATATATTTT.

In this sample, this clone turned up a few times. The chain couples TRBV6-1 to TRBJ2-2, with D unresolved. The germline CDR1 and CDR2 sequences are MNHNS and SASEGT. The V end lost 4 bases, the J end lost 6 bases, and 6 bases lay between the germline ends. The CDR3 runs 12 residues. CDR3 region: CASSGGPGELFF. The CDR3, as DNA: TGTGCCAGCAGTGGCGGACCCGGGGAGCTGTTTTTT.

CDR3 DNA: TGCGCCAGCAGCCATACAGGGGGCGTCGACACTGAAGCTTTCTTT. As protein: CASSHTGGVDTEAFF. The V gene is TRBV5-1, the J gene TRBJ1-1; TRBD1 aligns across 9 bases. This CDR3 comprises 15 residues. Germline CDR1 reads SGHRS; CDR2 reads YFSETQ. Trimming cost V 4 bases and J 3 bases; bases outside gene matches: 7.

The table lists this clone with a few counts. V usage is TRBV12-5 and J usage is TRBJ1-5; possibly TRBD1 for D (6 bases). The V end was cut by 7 bases, the J end by 4 bases, with 14 bases between. Germline V CDR1 and CDR2: LGHNT, FRNRAP. The CDR3 is made up of 14 amino acids. The CDR3: CASVWGGTNQPQHF. In nucleotides, the CDR3 is TGTGCTAGTGTATGGGGGGGGACAAATCAGCCCCAGCATTTT.

The rearrangement links TRBV5-4 to TRBJ2-7; 8 positions match TRBD2. This CDR3 has 15 residues. Germline-derived CDR1 and CDR2 are SGHNT and YYREEE (reference sequence). Trimming at V came to 5 bases and at J to 5 bases, leaving 12 bases not matched to a gene. DNA for the CDR3: TGTGCCAGCAGGAATTTAGCGGGAACGTTAAACGAGCAGTACTTC. Its protein is CASRNLAGTLNEQYF.

CDR3 nucleotide sequence: TGTGCCAGCCTGGAGGGGGGACTCGGGGATAATTCACCCCTCCACTTT. The encoded protein is CASLEGGLGDNSPLHF. This sequence joins TRBV6-6 and TRBJ1-6; perhaps TRBD1 as D (6 bases). Germline assignment: CDR1 MNHNY and CDR2 SVGAGI (reference sequence). The germline V and J ends were trimmed by 8 bases and 5 bases, with 19 bases remaining between them. This CDR3 has 16 residues.

This chain uses TRBV5-4 with TRBJ2-5; D is perhaps TRBD1 (6 bases). This CDR3 comprises 17 residues. V lost 4 bases, J lost 1 base, and 20 bases lay in between. CDR1 is SGHNT and CDR2 is YYREEE in the germline V gene (reference sequence). The DNA of the CDR3 is TGTGCCAGCAGCCTGGGGGCTGGAAGTCCCGGCCAAGAGACCCAGTACTTC. Translated, it gives CASSLGAGSPGQETQYF.

This clone was detected only once. The chain has TRBV5-1 and TRBJ2-1; 7 bases line up with TRBD2. Germline V gene data show CDR1 as SGHRS and CDR2 as YFSETQ. After removal of 4 bases from V and 1 base from J, the junction contained 5 bases not matched to a gene. The CDR3 spans 15 residues. CDR3 DNA sequence: TGCGCCAGCAGCGCTGCTAGCGGTTCCTACAATGAGCAGTTCTTC. Translating gives CASSAASGSYNEQFF.

This chain connects TRBV5-6 to TRBJ2-4; D is uncertain. V lost 0 bases to trimming and J lost 5 bases, with 9 bases between them. This CDR3 contains 14 residues. CDR1 and CDR2 from the germline V gene are SGHDT and YYEEEE. In nucleotides, the CDR3 is TGTGCCAGCAGCTTGGTAACCGGACAAAACATTCAGTACTTC. Encoded protein: CASSLVTGQNIQYF.